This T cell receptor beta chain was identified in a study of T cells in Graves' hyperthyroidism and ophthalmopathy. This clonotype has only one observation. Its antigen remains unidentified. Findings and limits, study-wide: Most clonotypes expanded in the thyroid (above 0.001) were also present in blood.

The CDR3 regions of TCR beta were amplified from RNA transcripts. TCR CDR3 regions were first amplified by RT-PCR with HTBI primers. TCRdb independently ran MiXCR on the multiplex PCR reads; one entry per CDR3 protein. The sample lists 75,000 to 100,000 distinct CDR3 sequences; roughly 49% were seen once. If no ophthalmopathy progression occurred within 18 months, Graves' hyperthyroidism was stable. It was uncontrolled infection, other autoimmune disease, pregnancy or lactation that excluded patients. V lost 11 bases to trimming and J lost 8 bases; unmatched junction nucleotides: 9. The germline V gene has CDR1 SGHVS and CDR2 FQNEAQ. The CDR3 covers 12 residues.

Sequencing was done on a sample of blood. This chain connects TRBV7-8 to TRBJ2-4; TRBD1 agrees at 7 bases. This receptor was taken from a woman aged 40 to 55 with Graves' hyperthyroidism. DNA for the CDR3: TGTGCCGTAGAAGACAGGGCGGACATTCAGTACTTC. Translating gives CAVEDRADIQYF.